This T cell receptor (beta chain) was sequenced in a study of technical replicates of blood from a few donors. Sequencing used immunoSEQ multiplex PCR; TCRdb keeps in-frame clones, though not all of them. The table has about 73,000 clones, 90% seen once. Germline CDR1 MNHEY, CDR2 SVGAGI. The V gene end was trimmed by 6 bases and the J gene end by 4 bases; junction bases not matched to a gene: 8. The CDR3 sequence is 14 residues long. The sequence was obtained from a human donor in good health. Some clones in this sample may be carry-over from other donors' samples. Source material: PBMCs. The gene calls are TRBV6-5 and TRBJ1-2, with TRBD1 identical over 7 bases. The CDR3 protein is CASSPTGFSYGYTF. CDR3 nucleotide sequence: TGTGCCAGCAGCCCGACAGGGTTCAGCTATGGCTACACCTTC.